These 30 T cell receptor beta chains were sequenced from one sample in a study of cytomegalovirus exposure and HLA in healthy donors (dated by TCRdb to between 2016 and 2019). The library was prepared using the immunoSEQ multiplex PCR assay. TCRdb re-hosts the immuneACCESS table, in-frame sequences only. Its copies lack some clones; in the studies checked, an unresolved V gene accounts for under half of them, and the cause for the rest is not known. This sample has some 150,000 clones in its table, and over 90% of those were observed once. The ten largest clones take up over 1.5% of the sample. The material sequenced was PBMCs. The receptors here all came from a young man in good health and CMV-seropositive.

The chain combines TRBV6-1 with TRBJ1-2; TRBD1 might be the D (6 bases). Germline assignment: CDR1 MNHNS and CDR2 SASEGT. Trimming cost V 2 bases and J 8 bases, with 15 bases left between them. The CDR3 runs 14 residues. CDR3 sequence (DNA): TGTGCCAGCAGTGAAAGCCCCGCAGGGGAGGGCTACACCTTC. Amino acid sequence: CASSESPAGEGYTF.

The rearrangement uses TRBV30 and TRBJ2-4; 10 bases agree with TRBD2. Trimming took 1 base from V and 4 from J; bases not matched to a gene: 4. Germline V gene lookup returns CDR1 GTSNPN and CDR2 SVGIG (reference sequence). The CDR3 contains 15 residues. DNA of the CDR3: TGTGCCTGGAGTGGCGCAGCGGGAGGGAAAAACATTCAGTACTTC. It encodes CAWSGAAGGKNIQYF.

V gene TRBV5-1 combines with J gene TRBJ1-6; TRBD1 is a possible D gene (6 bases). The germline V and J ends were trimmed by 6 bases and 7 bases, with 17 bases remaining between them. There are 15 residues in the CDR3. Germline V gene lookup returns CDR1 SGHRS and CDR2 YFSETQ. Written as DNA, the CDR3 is TGCGCCAGCACACCACAGGGTTTGGGGAATTCACCCCTCCACTTT. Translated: CASTPQGLGNSPLHF.

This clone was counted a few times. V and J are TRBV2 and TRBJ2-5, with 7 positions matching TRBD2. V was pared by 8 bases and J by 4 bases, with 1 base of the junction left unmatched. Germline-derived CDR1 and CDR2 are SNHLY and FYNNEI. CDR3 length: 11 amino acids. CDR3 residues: CASGGGETQYF. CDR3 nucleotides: TGTGCCAGCGGGGGGGGAGAGACCCAGTACTTC.

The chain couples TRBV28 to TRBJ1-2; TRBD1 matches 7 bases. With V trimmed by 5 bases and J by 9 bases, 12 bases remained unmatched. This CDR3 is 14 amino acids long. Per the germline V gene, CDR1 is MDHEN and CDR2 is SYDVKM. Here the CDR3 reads CASSTTGTALRYTF. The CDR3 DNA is TGTGCCAGCAGTACAACCGGGACAGCCTTGCGCTACACCTTC.

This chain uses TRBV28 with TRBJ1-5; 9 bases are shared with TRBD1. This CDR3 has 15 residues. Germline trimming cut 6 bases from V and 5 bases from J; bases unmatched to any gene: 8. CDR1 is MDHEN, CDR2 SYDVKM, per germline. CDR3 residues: CASSPTGGRYQPQHF. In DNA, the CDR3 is TGTGCCAGCAGCCCTACAGGGGGCAGATATCAGCCCCAGCATTTT. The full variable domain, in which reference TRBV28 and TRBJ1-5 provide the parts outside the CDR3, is DVKVTQSSRYLVKRTGEKVFLECVQDMDHENMFWYRQDPGLGLRLIYFSYDVKMKEKGDIPEGYSVSREKKERFSLILESASTNQTSMYLCASSPTGGRYQPQHFGDGTRLSIL.

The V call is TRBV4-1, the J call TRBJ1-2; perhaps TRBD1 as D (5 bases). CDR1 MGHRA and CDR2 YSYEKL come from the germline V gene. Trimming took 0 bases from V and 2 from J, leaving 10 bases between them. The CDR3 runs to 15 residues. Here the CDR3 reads CASSQDWGGNYGYTF. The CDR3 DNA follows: TGCGCCAGCAGCCAAGATTGGGGGGGGAACTATGGCTACACCTTC.

The CDR3 region has the DNA TGTGCCAGCAGCCGACTAGCGTCCTACAATGAGCAGTTCTTC. Its protein is CASSRLASYNEQFF. This chain links TRBV2 with TRBJ2-1, with TRBD2 matching over 8 bases. With V trimmed by 6 bases and J by 1 base, 2 bases remained unmatched. This CDR3 region has 14 residues. The germline V gene encodes CDR1 SNHLY and CDR2 FYNNEI.

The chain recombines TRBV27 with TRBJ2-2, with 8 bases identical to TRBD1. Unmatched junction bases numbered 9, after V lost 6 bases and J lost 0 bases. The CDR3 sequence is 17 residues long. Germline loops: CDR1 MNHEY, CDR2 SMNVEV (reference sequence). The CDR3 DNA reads TGTGCCAGCAGGCAATTTCGGACAGGGCCGAACACCGGGGAGCTGTTTTTT. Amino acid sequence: CASRQFRTGPNTGELFF.

The CDR3 nucleotides are TGTGCCAGCTCACCACCGAGTAGCGGGAGAGGAGATACGCAGTATTTT. It yields the protein CASSPPSSGRGDTQYF. The chain joins TRBV18 to TRBJ2-3, with 9 bases identical to TRBD2. The germline CDR1 and CDR2 sequences are KGHSH and LQKENI. This CDR3 region has 16 residues. The V and J ends lost 0 bases and 5 bases, in that order; junction bases with no gene match: 6.

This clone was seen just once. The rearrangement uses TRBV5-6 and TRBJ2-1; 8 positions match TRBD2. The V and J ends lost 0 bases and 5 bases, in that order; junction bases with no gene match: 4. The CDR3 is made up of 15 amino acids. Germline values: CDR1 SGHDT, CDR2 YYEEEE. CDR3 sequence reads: CASSLAISGNNEQFF. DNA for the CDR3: TGTGCCAGCAGCTTGGCAATTAGCGGGAACAATGAGCAGTTCTTC.

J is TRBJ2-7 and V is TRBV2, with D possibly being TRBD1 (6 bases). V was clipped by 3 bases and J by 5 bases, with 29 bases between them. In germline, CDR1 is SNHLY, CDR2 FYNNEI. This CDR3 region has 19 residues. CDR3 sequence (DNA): TGTGCCAGCAGTGAGGAGGTTGGCAGGGGTTATGTCCGCCTAAACGAGCAGTACTTC. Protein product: CASSEEVGRGYVRLNEQYF.

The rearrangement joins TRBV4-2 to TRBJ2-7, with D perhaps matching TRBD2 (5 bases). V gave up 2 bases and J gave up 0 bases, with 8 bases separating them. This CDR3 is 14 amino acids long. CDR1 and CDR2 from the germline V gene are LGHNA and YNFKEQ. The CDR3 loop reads CASSQQDSSYEQYF. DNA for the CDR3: TGTGCCAGCAGCCAACAGGACTCCTCCTACGAGCAGTACTTC.

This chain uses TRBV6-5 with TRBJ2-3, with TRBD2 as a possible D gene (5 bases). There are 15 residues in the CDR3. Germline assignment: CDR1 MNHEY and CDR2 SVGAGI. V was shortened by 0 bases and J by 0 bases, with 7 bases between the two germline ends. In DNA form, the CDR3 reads TGTGCCAGCAGTTACTCTCTAGCTAGCACAGATACGCAGTATTTT. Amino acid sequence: CASSYSLASTDTQYF.

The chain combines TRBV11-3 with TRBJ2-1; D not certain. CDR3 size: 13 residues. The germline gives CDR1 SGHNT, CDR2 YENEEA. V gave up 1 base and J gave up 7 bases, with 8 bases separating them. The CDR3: CASSLGVVNEQFF. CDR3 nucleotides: TGTGCCAGCAGCTTAGGTGTTGTAAATGAGCAGTTCTTC.

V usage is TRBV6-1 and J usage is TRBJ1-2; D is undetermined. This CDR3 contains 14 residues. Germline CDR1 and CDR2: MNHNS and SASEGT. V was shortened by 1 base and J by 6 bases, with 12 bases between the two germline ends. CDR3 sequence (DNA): TGTGCCAGCAGTGAAGTTTACCTCAGGAATGGCTACACCTTC. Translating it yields CASSEVYLRNGYTF.

The CDR3 nucleotides read TGTGCCAGCAGTTTGTCGGGGGGAGGGGGTGTAGCTTTCTTT. Translation gives CASSLSGGGGVAFF. V is TRBV27 and J is TRBJ1-1; D might be TRBD1 (6 bases). Between the trimmed V and J ends, which lost 3 bases and 10 bases, there was a span of 18 bases. The CDR3 is made up of 14 amino acids. The germline V gene encodes CDR1 MNHEY and CDR2 SMNVEV (reference sequence).

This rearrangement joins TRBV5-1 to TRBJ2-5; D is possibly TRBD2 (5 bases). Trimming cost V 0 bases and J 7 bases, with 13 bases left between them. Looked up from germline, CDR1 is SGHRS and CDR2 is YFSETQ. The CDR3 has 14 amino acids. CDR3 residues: CASSLGERGRTQYF. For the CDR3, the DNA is TGCGCCAGCAGCTTGGGGGAGCGCGGTCGGACCCAGTACTTC.

CDR3 in DNA: TGTGCCAGCAGCCAATGGACAGGAGATAGCTCTGGAAACACCATATATTTT. Protein sequence: CASSQWTGDSSGNTIYF. The genes are TRBV7-3 and TRBJ1-3; 7 bases fit TRBD1. Germline-derived CDR1 and CDR2 are SGHTA and FQGTGA. With V trimmed by 5 bases and J by 0 bases, 10 bases remained unmatched. The CDR3 is 17 residues long.

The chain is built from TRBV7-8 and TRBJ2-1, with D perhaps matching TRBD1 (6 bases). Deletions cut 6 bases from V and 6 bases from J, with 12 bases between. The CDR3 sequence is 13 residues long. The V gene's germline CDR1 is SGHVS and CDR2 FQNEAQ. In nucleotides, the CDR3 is TGTGCCAGCAGTCCAGACAGGACCAATGAGCAGTTCTTC. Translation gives CASSPDRTNEQFF.

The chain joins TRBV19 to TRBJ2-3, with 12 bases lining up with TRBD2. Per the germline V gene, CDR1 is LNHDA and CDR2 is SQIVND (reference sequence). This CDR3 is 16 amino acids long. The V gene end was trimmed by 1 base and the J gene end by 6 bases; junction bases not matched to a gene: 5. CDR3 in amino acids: CASSIGVLAGGDTQYF. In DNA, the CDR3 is TGTGCCAGTAGTATAGGGGTTCTAGCGGGAGGGGATACGCAGTATTTT.

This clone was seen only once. In DNA form, the CDR3 reads TGTGCCATCAGTGAGCCCTCGACAGGGGACAATGAGCAGTTCTTC. Amino acid sequence: CAISEPSTGDNEQFF. V gene TRBV10-3 combines with J gene TRBJ2-1; TRBD1 aligns across 8 bases. The V gene end was trimmed by 2 bases and the J gene end by 5 bases; junction bases not matched to a gene: 5. The CDR3 has 15 amino acids. Germline CDR1 is ENHRY and CDR2 is SYGVKD.

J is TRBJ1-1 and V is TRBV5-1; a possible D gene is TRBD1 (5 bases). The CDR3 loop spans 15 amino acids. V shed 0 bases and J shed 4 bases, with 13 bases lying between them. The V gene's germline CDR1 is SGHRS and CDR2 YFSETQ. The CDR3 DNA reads TGCGCCAGCAGCTTGGAAGGGGTTGGCGGCACTGAAGCTTTCTTT. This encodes CASSLEGVGGTEAFF.

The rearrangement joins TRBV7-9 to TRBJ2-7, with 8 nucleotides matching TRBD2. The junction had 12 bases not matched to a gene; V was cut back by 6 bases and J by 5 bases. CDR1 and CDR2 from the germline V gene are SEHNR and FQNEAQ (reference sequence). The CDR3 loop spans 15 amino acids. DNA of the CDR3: TGTGCCAGCAGATTCTGGGTAGCGGGAAACGACGAGCAGTACTTC. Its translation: CASRFWVAGNDEQYF. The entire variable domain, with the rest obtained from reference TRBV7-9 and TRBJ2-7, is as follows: DTGVSQNPRHKITKRGQNVTFRCDPISEHNRLYWYRQTLGQGPEFLTYFQNEAQLEKSRLLSDRFSAERPKGSFSTLEIQRTEQGDSAMYLCASRFWVAGNDEQYFGPGTRLTVT.

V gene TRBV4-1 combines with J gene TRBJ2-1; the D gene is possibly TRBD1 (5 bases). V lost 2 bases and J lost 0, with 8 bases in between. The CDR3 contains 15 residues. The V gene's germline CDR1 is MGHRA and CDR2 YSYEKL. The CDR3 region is CASSQRQSSYNEQFF. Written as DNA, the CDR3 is TGCGCCAGCAGCCAAAGACAGAGCTCCTACAATGAGCAGTTCTTC.

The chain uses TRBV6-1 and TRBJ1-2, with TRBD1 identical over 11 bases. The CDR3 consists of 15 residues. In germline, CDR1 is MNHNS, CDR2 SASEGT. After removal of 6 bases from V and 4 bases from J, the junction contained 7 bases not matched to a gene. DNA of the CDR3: TGTGCCAGCAGCGGGGGACAGGGGGGGATCTATGGCTACACCTTC. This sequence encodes CASSGGQGGIYGYTF.

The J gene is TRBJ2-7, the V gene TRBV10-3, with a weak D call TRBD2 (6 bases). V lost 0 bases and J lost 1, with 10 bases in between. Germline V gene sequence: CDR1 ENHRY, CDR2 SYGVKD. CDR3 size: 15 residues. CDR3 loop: CAISESSSGSYEQYF. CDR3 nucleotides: TGTGCCATCAGTGAGTCGAGTAGCGGATCCTACGAGCAGTACTTC.

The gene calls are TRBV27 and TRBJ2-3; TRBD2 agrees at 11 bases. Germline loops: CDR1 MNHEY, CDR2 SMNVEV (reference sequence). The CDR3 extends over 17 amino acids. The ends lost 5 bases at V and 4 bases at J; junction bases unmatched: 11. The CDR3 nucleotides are TGTGCCAGCAGTCCCCAGCTACTAGCGGGAGTTCCAGATACGCAGTATTTT. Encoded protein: CASSPQLLAGVPDTQYF.

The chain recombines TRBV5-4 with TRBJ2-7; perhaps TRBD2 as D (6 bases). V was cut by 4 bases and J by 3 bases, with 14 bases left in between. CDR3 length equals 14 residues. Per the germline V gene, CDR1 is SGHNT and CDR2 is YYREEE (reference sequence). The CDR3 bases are TGTGCCAGCAGCGACCTATCGGGACTCTACGAGCAGTACTTC. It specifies CASSDLSGLYEQYF.

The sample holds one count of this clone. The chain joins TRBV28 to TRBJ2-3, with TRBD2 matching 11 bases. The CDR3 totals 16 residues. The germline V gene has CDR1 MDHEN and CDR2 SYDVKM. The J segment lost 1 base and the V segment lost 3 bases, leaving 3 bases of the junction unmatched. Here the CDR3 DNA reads TGTGCCAGCAGTTTGGTACTAGCGGGAGGCACAGATACGCAGTATTTT. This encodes CASSLVLAGGTDTQYF.